The clone carrying this T cell receptor beta chain was found many times. Its target is not known. This entry is derived from a study of T cell repertoires in cytomegalovirus infection. Study at large: Carrying CMV and the relevant HLA type showed in public TCR beta signatures. Study-wide points: In two of eight donors, the top clonotype was HLA-C-restricted CMV-specific.

One entry per CDR3 protein results from TCRdb running MiXCR on the reads. The repertoire includes around 450,000 distinct CDR3 sequences, roughly 30% of them detected once, and roughly 15% sits in the top ten. There are 15 residues in the CDR3. Trimming removed 5 bases at V and 5 bases at J, with 16 bases between. Germline CDR1 and CDR2: SGHTA and FQGNSA. V is TRBV7-2 and J is TRBJ2-1; no definite D call. Source material: PBMCs. The TCR was taken from a human donor in good health (CMV status not recorded). Some clones in this sample may be carry-over from other donors' samples. CDR3 region: CASSTETLPHNEQFF. Here the CDR3 DNA reads TGTGCCAGCAGCACTGAGACTCTACCCCACAATGAGCAGTTCTTC.